These T cell receptor beta chains were read from a single sample in a study of graft-versus-host responses after intestinal transplantation. Sequencing used immunoSEQ multiplex PCR; TCRdb keeps in-frame clones, though not all of them. The sample shows some 77,000 clones, about 92% of them seen only once. This material consisted of PBMCs, taken 98 days after intestinal transplantation. Source of these receptors: a human patient who received an intestinal transplant, so some T cells may come from the graft donor. Each CDR3 is given with its conserved first and last residue. Each record gives: J gene, V gene, CDR3 protein.

J: TRBJ2-7
V: TRBV30
CDR3: CAWSVQGQYF

J: TRBJ2-7
V: TRBV2
CDR3: CASSGALSGVVQYF

J: TRBJ1-5
V: TRBV6-1
CDR3: CASNDRGNQPQHF

J: TRBJ2-1
V: TRBV12-5
CDR3: CASGLGTGRNEQFF

J: TRBJ1-1
V: TRBV30
CDR3: CAWNVGDGTEAFF

J: TRBJ1-4
V: TRBV14
CDR3: CASSQGVQAYNEKLFF

J: TRBJ2-3
V: TRBV5-6
CDR3: CASSLGAERTDTQYF

J: TRBJ2-1
V: TRBV6-1
CDR3: CASSKAPTEQFF

J: TRBJ1-1
V: TRBV6-1
CDR3: CASSEKGSGTEAFF

J: TRBJ1-2
V: TRBV6-5
CDR3: CASSETKNYGYTF

J: TRBJ2-5
V: TRBV7-2
CDR3: CASSSGLADYQETQYF

J: TRBJ1-2
V: TRBV28
CDR3: CASSLYRGALTDGYTF

J: TRBJ1-2
V: TRBV7-9
CDR3: CASSLDRDYGYTF

J: TRBJ2-1
V: TRBV6-4
CDR3: CASSDGQGDYNEQFF

J: TRBJ2-7
V: TRBV19
CDR3: CASSTGGEQYF

J: TRBJ1-1
V: TRBV19
CDR3: CASRRTGGTEAFF

J: TRBJ2-7
V: TRBV5-4
CDR3: CASSTPGLADSYEQYF

J: TRBJ2-7
V: TRBV28
CDR3: CASSFRDRVIYEQYF

J: TRBJ2-1
V: TRBV5-4
CDR3: CASKRGEGAEQFF

J: TRBJ1-1
V: TRBV7-7
CDR3: CASSLDRNTEAFF

J: TRBJ2-4
V: TRBV4-1
CDR3: CASSPTSGGRSIQYF

J: TRBJ2-3
V: TRBV9
CDR3: CASSVSGQPVDTQYF

J: TRBJ1-5
V: TRBV7-9
CDR3: CASSRLNSNQPQHF

J: TRBJ1-5
V: TRBV6-1
CDR3: CASSELGQGGQPQHF

J: TRBJ2-3
V: TRBV6-5
CDR3: CASSYSLAGGVDTQYF

J: TRBJ2-6
V: TRBV27
CDR3: CASSSYRESGANVLTF

J: TRBJ1-2
V: TRBV5-4
CDR3: CASSLRAGVNYGYTF

J: TRBJ1-3
V: TRBV5-1
CDR3: CASSLSGNTIYF